The 22 T cell receptor beta chains below all came from one sample that was sequenced in a study of CD8 T cells in ankylosing spondylitis. TCRdb ran MiXCR on the 5' RACE reads and lists one entry per CDR3 protein. This table holds 350,000 to 450,000 distinct CDR3 sequences, 20% found once. The sample was blood, either unsorted or a sorted T cell fraction (not recorded which). Receptors originate from a male donor with ankylosing spondylitis or in good health (not recorded which).

This clonotype was seen only a few times. The chain uses TRBV9 and TRBJ2-2; D is perhaps TRBD1 (6 bases). The CDR3 is 16 residues long. V was cut by 4 bases and J by 4 bases, with 17 bases left in between. Germline CDR1 is SGDLS and CDR2 is YYNGEE. This CDR3 is CASSSYPGTRTGELFF. The CDR3 bases are TGTGCCAGCAGCAGCTATCCCGGGACACGCACCGGGGAGCTGTTTTTT.

The chain combines TRBV5-4 with TRBJ2-1; the match to TRBD2 covers 8 bases. The CDR3 extends over 14 amino acids. J was trimmed by 10 bases and V by 7 bases; bases with no gene match: 13. CDR1 is SGHNT and CDR2 is YYREEE in the germline V gene (reference sequence). CDR3 DNA: TGTGCCAGCCCTCCCCCAAGCGGGGGTAAAGAGCAGTTCTTC. The encoded protein is CASPPPSGGKEQFF.

This clonotype was seen only a few times. The chain couples TRBV9 to TRBJ2-3; TRBD1 agrees at 9 bases. Germline V gene data show CDR1 as SGDLS and CDR2 as YYNGEE. The CDR3 covers 15 residues. The ends lost 4 bases at V and 4 bases at J; junction bases unmatched: 7. The CDR3 DNA reads TGTGCCAGCAGCCCACAGGGGGCGGGAGCAGATACGCAGTATTTT. It codes for CASSPQGAGADTQYF.

This clonotype showed up just a few times. This chain connects TRBV4-1 to TRBJ1-2; D possibly corresponds to TRBD1 (6 bases). Germline V gene sequence: CDR1 MGHRA, CDR2 YSYEKL. CDR3 length: 15 residues. The V end was cut by 0 bases, the J end by 4 bases, with 12 bases between. The CDR3 is CASSQEGEGGYGYTF. In DNA, the CDR3 is TGCGCCAGCAGCCAAGAAGGCGAGGGGGGCTATGGCTACACCTTC.

The V call is TRBV7-9, the J call TRBJ1-6, with D possibly being TRBD1 (5 bases). The CDR3 is 15 residues long. Trimming pared 3 bases from V and 8 bases from J, leaving 14 bases between. Per the germline V gene, CDR1 is SEHNR and CDR2 is FQNEAQ (reference sequence). For the CDR3, the DNA is TGTGCCAGCAGCTTCTCCGGGACCCGGGATTCACCCCTCCACTTT. The encoded protein is CASSFSGTRDSPLHF.

The CDR3 DNA follows: TGTGCCAGCAGCAAACAACCGGGACTAGCAAGCGATGAGCAGTTCTTC. The encoded protein is CASSKQPGLASDEQFF. The chain joins TRBV7-9 to TRBJ2-1; 9 bases are shared with TRBD2. V was clipped by 5 bases and J by 8 bases; unmatched bases: 13. The CDR3 is made up of 16 amino acids. CDR1 SEHNR and CDR2 FQNEAQ come from the germline V gene (reference sequence). Supplemented by reference TRBV7-9 and TRBJ2-1, the full variable domain reads DTGVSQNPRHKITKRGQNVTFRCDPISEHNRLYWYRQTLGQGPEFLTYFQNEAQLEKSRLLSDRFSAERPKGSFSTLEIQRTEQGDSAMYLCASSKQPGLASDEQFFGPGTRLTVL.

This clonotype was seen a few times. An end of the junction does not agree with germline; a read error may underlie this. The chain joins TRBV12-3 or TRBV12-4 to TRBJ2-1; 13 bases are a match to TRBD2. This CDR3 is 13 amino acids long. The CDR3 reads CASSSGLAGAQVF. CDR3 nucleotides: TGTGCCAGCAGTTCAGGACTAGCGGGGGCTCAGGTCTTC.

The V and J genes are TRBV30 and TRBJ1-6, with no clear D. V was clipped by 0 bases and J by 7 bases, with 10 bases between them. The length of the CDR3 is 14 residues. CDR1 GTSNPN and CDR2 SVGIG come from the germline V gene (reference sequence). The CDR3: CAWSVGSGNSPLHF. In nucleotides, the CDR3 is TGTGCCTGGAGTGTCGGGAGCGGGAATTCACCCCTCCACTTT. The full variable domain, with the rest looked up from reference TRBV30 and TRBJ1-6, is SQTIHQWPATLVQPVGSPLSLECTVEGTSNPNLYWYRQAAGRGLQLLFYSVGIGQISSEVPQNLSASRPQDRQFILSSKKLLLSDSGFYLCAWSVGSGNSPLHFGNGTRLTVT.

This clonotype was seen more than once but under ten times. This chain uses TRBV9 with TRBJ2-2, with D unresolved. CDR3 length: 16 amino acids. V was shortened by 0 bases and J by 0 bases, with 9 bases between the two germline ends. Germline V CDR1 and CDR2: SGDLS, YYNGEE. The CDR3 protein is CASSVEPGANTGELFF. CDR3 nucleotides: TGTGCCAGCAGCGTAGAACCAGGCGCGAACACCGGGGAGCTGTTTTTT.

The chain employs TRBV10-3 and TRBJ2-3, with 9 bases aligning to TRBD2. Germline V gives CDR1 ENHRY, CDR2 SYGVKD. The ends lost 7 bases at V and 4 bases at J; junction bases unmatched: 9. This CDR3 is 15 amino acids long. The CDR3 nucleotides are TGTGCCATCAAGGTGGGCGGGGGGGCCGCAGATACGCAGTATTTT. As protein: CAIKVGGGAADTQYF.

This clonotype has only a few counts. The V gene is TRBV4-1, the J gene TRBJ2-4, with D uncertain. CDR1 and CDR2 from the germline V gene are MGHRA and YSYEKL. This CDR3 contains 13 residues. Between the trimmed V and J ends, which lost 1 base and 7 bases, there was a span of 8 bases. The CDR3: CASSQVAGNIQYF. The CDR3 DNA reads as TGCGCCAGCAGCCAAGTCGCCGGGAACATTCAGTACTTC.

V gene TRBV9 combines with J gene TRBJ2-3; 10 positions agree with TRBD2. Looked up from germline, CDR1 is SGDLS and CDR2 is YYNGEE. This CDR3 comprises 16 residues. With V trimmed by 0 bases and J by 6 bases, 7 bases remained unmatched. CDR3: CASSVEAGGPSDTQYF. The CDR3 nucleotides are TGTGCCAGCAGCGTAGAAGCGGGGGGGCCCTCGGATACGCAGTATTTT.

This clonotype appeared a few times. This chain links TRBV5-5 with TRBJ2-2; 10 bases agree with TRBD1. This CDR3 region has 16 residues. Germline CDR1 and CDR2: SGHKS and YYEKEE (reference sequence). V shed 4 bases and J 0 bases; nucleotides not matched to a gene: 3. DNA of the CDR3: TGTGCCAGCAGCGGGACAGGGGCCCCGAACACCGGGGAGCTGTTTTTT. Its protein is CASSGTGAPNTGELFF.

This sequence joins TRBV10-2 and TRBJ2-7; the match to TRBD1 covers 9 bases. CDR1 and CDR2 (germline): WSHSY, SAAADI. Trimming removed 3 bases from V and 5 bases from J; junction bases left unmatched: 11. The CDR3 contains 16 residues. CDR3 DNA: TGCGCCAGCAGTGATCCCCCGGGACAGGGACTCAACGAGCAGTACTTC. Translated: CASSDPPGQGLNEQYF.

V is TRBV12-3 or TRBV12-4 and J is TRBJ2-1; no clear D gene. The CDR3 sequence is 13 residues long. Trimming took off 3 bases at V and 4 bases at J, with 7 bases between the two ends. CDR3 sequence reads: CASSFEGYNEQFF. In DNA, the CDR3 is TGTGCCAGCAGTTTTGAAGGGTACAATGAGCAGTTCTTC.

The chain links TRBV5-1 to TRBJ1-1, with D hard to call. V lost 4 bases and J 0 bases, leaving 10 bases between the germline ends. Germline assignment: CDR1 SGHRS and CDR2 YFSETQ. The CDR3 sequence is 14 residues long. DNA of the CDR3: TGCGCCAGCAGCCCACAGCTTATGAACACTGAAGCTTTCTTT. Its protein product is CASSPQLMNTEAFF. Together with reference TRBV5-1 and TRBJ1-1, the CDR3 gives the full variable domain: KAGVTQTPRYLIKTRGQQVTLSCSPISGHRSVSWYQQTPGQGLQFLFEYFSETQRNKGNFPGRFSGRQFSNSRSEMNVSTLELGDSALYLCASSPQLMNTEAFFGQGTRLTVV.

In this sample, this clonotype turned up a few times. V and J are TRBV12-3 or TRBV12-4 and TRBJ2-2; TRBD1 aligns across 11 bases. CDR3 length equals 14 residues. J was trimmed by 4 bases and V by 5 bases; bases with no gene match: 0. CDR3 bases: TGTGCCAGCAGTGGGACAGGGGGCACCGGGGAGCTGTTTTTT. Its translation: CASSGTGGTGELFF.

CDR3: CASSGVDEQFF. The CDR3 region has the DNA TGTGCCAGCTCAGGGGTCGATGAGCAGTTCTTC. The chain joins TRBV9 to TRBJ2-1; tentative D call: TRBD1 (6 bases). CDR1 and CDR2 from the germline V gene are SGDLS and YYNGEE. CDR3 length: 11 amino acids. The V end lost 7 bases, the J end lost 8 bases, and 10 bases lay between the germline ends.

CDR3 residues: CSVWAGGMKPQHF. The DNA for the CDR3 is TGCAGCGTTTGGGCAGGGGGCATGAAGCCCCAGCATTTT. V and J are TRBV29-1 and TRBJ1-5; 8 bases align to TRBD1. The CDR3 consists of 13 residues. Per germline, CDR1 SQVTM and CDR2 ANQGSEA. J lost 8 bases, V lost 5 bases, and 8 bases had no gene match.

This clonotype came up a few times. This sequence joins TRBV9 and TRBJ2-7; D uncertain. Trimming removed 4 bases at V and 6 bases at J, with 14 bases between. The germline CDR1 and CDR2 sequences are SGDLS and YYNGEE. This CDR3 region has 13 residues. CDR3: CASSTRDTAEQYF. CDR3 nucleotide sequence: TGTGCCAGCAGCACCCGAGATACCGCCGAGCAGTACTTC.

The chain couples TRBV18 to TRBJ2-1, with 7 bases fitting TRBD1. The CDR3 consists of 14 residues. CDR1 is KGHSH and CDR2 is LQKENI in the germline V gene. V shed 3 bases, J shed 7 bases, and the junction held 6 bases outside the gene matches. The CDR3 nucleotides are TGTGCCAGCTCACCCCTCGACAGGGCTAATGAGCAGTTCTTC. It translates to CASSPLDRANEQFF.

This clonotype was picked up a small number of times. The rearrangement uses TRBV7-9 and TRBJ2-5; D gene uncertain. The CDR3 extends over 13 amino acids. Germline V gene lookup returns CDR1 SEHNR and CDR2 FQNEAQ (reference sequence). The V and J ends lost 5 bases and 3 bases respectively, with 10 bases between them. The CDR3 loop is CASSRREEETQYF. CDR3 nucleotide sequence: TGTGCCAGCAGCCGAAGAGAGGAAGAGACCCAGTACTTC.